This TCR beta chain was identified in a study of early T cells in non-severe SARS-CoV-2 infection. CDR3 length: 16 amino acids. The V gene lost 4 bases and the J gene lost 0 bases, with 13 bases spanning the gap. The V gene's germline CDR1 is KGHSY and CDR2 FQNENV. Unique molecular identifiers tagged individual cDNA molecules. TCRdb re-analysed the 5' RACE reads in MiXCR, keeping a single row per CDR3 protein. The data hold 83,000 or so distinct CDR3 sequences, with 10% observed a single time. Regarding the study as a whole: Anti-spike CD8 responses were favored by VDJdb matching, which missed private and CD4 specificities.

This clonotype was seen a handful of times. Its specificity is unknown. The specimen was whole blood, collected at baseline. The chain combines TRBV16 with TRBJ2-1; no firm D call. This sequence originates from an adult who was a healthcare worker with PCR-confirmed SARS-CoV-2 infection or an uninfected control (not recorded which). CDR3 sequence reads: CASSLRGGSSYNEQFF. The DNA of the CDR3 is TGTGCCAGCAGCCTTCGTGGCGGCAGCTCCTACAATGAGCAGTTCTTC.